The 17 T cell receptor beta chains listed next were all sequenced from one sample in a study of regulatory T cells in long-lasting Graves disease. According to the study, TCR beta libraries were built with iRepertoire HTBI primers and CDR3-region Arm-PCR. TCRdb re-analysed the multiplex PCR reads in MiXCR, keeping a single row per CDR3 protein. Of about 430,000 distinct CDR3 sequences in the sample, 21% are singletons; the top ten hold roughly an eighth. Documented time point: persistent/refractory GD, antithyroid drugs over 5 years with positive TRAb. Generation of the TCR library employed RNA extracted from PBMCs. The sequenced sample was peripheral blood mononuclear cells (PBMCs), obtained when the disease was refractory, from a patient treated with antithyroid drugs. The receptors were gathered from a female donor with Graves disease.

The CDR3 region has the DNA TGTGCCAGCAGACCTAAGCGGAGCTCCTACAATGAGCAGTTCTTC. It encodes CASRPKRSSYNEQFF. The J gene is TRBJ2-1, the V gene TRBV7-2; weak D call: TRBD2 (5 bases). V gave up 6 bases and J gave up 0 bases, with 12 bases separating them. CDR1 and CDR2 from the germline V gene are SGHTA and FQGNSA. CDR3 size: 15 residues.

There are a few counts of this clonotype. A much larger clone lies one base from this, so it may be a read error. V is TRBV28 and J is TRBJ1-6, with 7 bases aligning to TRBD1. Per the germline V gene, CDR1 is MDHEN and CDR2 is SYDVKM. The CDR3 length is 20 residues. The CDR3 here is CASSATGQLYGVPYNSPPHF. CDR3 bases: TGTGCCAGCAGTGCCACGGGACAGTTGTACGGGGTTCCCTATAATTCACCCCCCCACTTT.

This clonotype was recorded many times. The chain employs TRBV7-8 and TRBJ1-5; maybe TRBD1 (5 bases). Trimming left V 2 bases short and J 3 bases short, with 11 bases between. This CDR3 is built from 15 residues. Germline V gene data show CDR1 as SGHVS and CDR2 as FQNEAQ. The DNA for the CDR3 is TGTGCCAGCAGCTTAAACCGGGGACTCAATCAGCCCCAGCATTTT. It translates to CASSLNRGLNQPQHF. Combining the CDR3 with reference TRBV7-8 and TRBJ1-5 gives the whole variable domain GAGVSQSPRYKVAKRGQDVALRCDPISGHVSLFWYQQALGQGPEFLTYFQNEAQLDKSGLPSDRFFAERPEGSVSTLKIQRTQQEDSAVYLCASSLNRGLNQPQHFGDGTRLSIL.

This clonotype was counted only a few times. CDR3 sequence (DNA): TGCAGTGCTAGAGATCCAAAAGCCGGTCCCGAGCAGTACTTC. Protein product: CSARDPKAGPEQYF. This sequence joins TRBV20-1 and TRBJ2-7; D is undetermined. V lost 0 bases and J lost 6, with 15 bases in between. Germline CDR1 and CDR2: DFQATT and SNEGSKA (reference sequence). The CDR3 contains 14 residues.

The chain joins TRBV6-5 to TRBJ2-7, with D maybe TRBD2 (6 bases). V shed 2 bases and J shed 7 bases, with 12 bases lying between them. Germline CDR1 and CDR2: MNHEY and SVGAGI. The CDR3 consists of 13 residues. The CDR3 loop reads CASSYPSREEQYF. CDR3 in DNA: TGTGCCAGCAGTTACCCCTCTCGGGAGGAGCAGTACTTC.

There are many counts of this clonotype. V usage is TRBV28 and J usage is TRBJ1-2, with 9 bases identical to TRBD1. Germline V CDR1 and CDR2: MDHEN, SYDVKM. This CDR3 has 16 amino acids. Trimming took 1 base from V and 5 from J; bases not matched to a gene: 8. The DNA for the CDR3 is TGTGCCAGCAGTTTATCAAATTACGGGACAGGGTATGGCTACACCTTC. Residues: CASSLSNYGTGYGYTF.

There are many counts of this clonotype. The V gene is TRBV28, the J gene TRBJ1-1, with TRBD1 matching 7 bases. The germline V gene encodes CDR1 MDHEN and CDR2 SYDVKM. The CDR3 length is 14 residues. With V trimmed by 4 bases and J by 4 bases, 6 bases remained unmatched. Here the CDR3 reads CASSSPGGVTEAFF. CDR3 DNA: TGTGCCAGCAGTTCCCCAGGGGGTGTCACTGAAGCTTTCTTT. The full variable domain, completed using reference TRBV28 and TRBJ1-1, is DVKVTQSSRYLVKRTGEKVFLECVQDMDHENMFWYRQDPGLGLRLIYFSYDVKMKEKGDIPEGYSVSREKKERFSLILESASTNQTSMYLCASSSPGGVTEAFFGQGTRLTVV.

There are a few counts of this clonotype. The chain links TRBV4-1 to TRBJ2-2; 8 nucleotides align to TRBD2. This CDR3 contains 14 residues. V gave up 6 bases and J gave up 7 bases; unmatched junction bases: 7. CDR1 is MGHRA and CDR2 is YSYEKL in the germline V gene. The CDR3 protein is CASRPLREGGELFF. The CDR3, as DNA: TGCGCCAGCAGACCTCTCCGGGAGGGCGGGGAGCTGTTTTTT.

This chain connects TRBV3-1 to TRBJ2-2; 11 bases align to TRBD2. CDR1 and CDR2 (germline): LGHDT, YNNKEL (reference sequence). CDR3 length: 15 amino acids. With V trimmed by 4 bases and J by 6 bases, 4 bases remained unmatched. The CDR3 here is CASSLLAGAAGELFF. The CDR3 region has the DNA TGTGCCAGCAGCCTACTAGCGGGAGCCGCCGGGGAGCTGTTTTTT.

The chain carries TRBV28 and TRBJ2-5; D is perhaps TRBD2 (5 bases). This CDR3 contains 17 residues. V lost 2 bases, J lost 1 base, and 17 bases lay in between. CDR1 MDHEN and CDR2 SYDVKM come from the germline V gene. The DNA for the CDR3 is TGTGCCAGCAGTTTAATAGGGCGGGCGGAATCCCAAGAGACCCAGTACTTC. Residues: CASSLIGRAESQETQYF.

This rearrangement joins TRBV5-1 to TRBJ2-3; D unclear. The germline gives CDR1 SGHRS, CDR2 YFSETQ. The CDR3 covers 15 residues. The V and J ends lost 0 bases and 2 bases respectively, with 10 bases between them. Here the CDR3 DNA reads TGCGCCAGCAGCTTGGCCGTGGCGGCCACAGATACGCAGTATTTT. As protein: CASSLAVAATDTQYF.

To note about this clonotype: It may be a read error: a sequence one base away is much more abundant. V usage is TRBV6-1 and J usage is TRBJ1-1; no clear D gene. This CDR3 is 10 amino acids long. The germline V gene encodes CDR1 MNHNS and CDR2 SASEGT. CDR3 in DNA: TGTGCCAGCAGTGATTCCGTAGCTTCCTTT. Protein sequence: CASSDSVASF.

At least ten counts were recorded for this clonotype. The genes are TRBV28 and TRBJ2-7; TRBD1 agrees at 7 bases. This CDR3 is built from 13 residues. Trimming cost V 10 bases and J 4 bases; bases outside gene matches: 10. Germline CDR1 MDHEN, CDR2 SYDVKM. The CDR3 reads CATEKPGQYEQYF. CDR3 bases: TGTGCCACCGAAAAACCGGGACAGTACGAGCAGTACTTC.

This clonotype was counted at least ten times. The genes are TRBV7-2 and TRBJ2-7; D may be TRBD2 (5 bases). The germline V and J ends were trimmed by 5 bases and 2 bases, with 16 bases remaining between them. CDR1 and CDR2 from the germline V gene are SGHTA and FQGNSA. The CDR3 has 15 residues. The CDR3 nucleotides are TGTGCCAGCAGCCCGGACGGCCTAGCAGCCTACGAGCAGTACTTC. This gives the protein CASSPDGLAAYEQYF.

The genes are TRBV4-1 and TRBJ1-4, with TRBD1 matching 7 bases. J gave up 4 bases and V 7 bases, and 9 bases lay outside the gene matches. This CDR3 has 15 residues. Germline CDR1 reads MGHRA; CDR2 reads YSYEKL. In DNA form, the CDR3 reads TGCGCCAGCATTAGCGGGACAGAGAGTAATGAAAAACTGTTTTTT. This codes for CASISGTESNEKLFF.

There are a few counts of this clonotype. The chain combines TRBV18 with TRBJ2-7, with D unclear. V lost 0 bases, J lost 6 bases, and 9 bases lay in between. Germline assignment: CDR1 KGHSH and CDR2 LQKENI. The CDR3 consists of 13 residues. Here the CDR3 reads CASSPPGIGEQYF. Here the CDR3 DNA reads TGTGCCAGCTCACCACCGGGGATAGGCGAGCAGTACTTC.

There are many counts of this clonotype. V gene TRBV2 combines with J gene TRBJ2-3, with 7 bases matching TRBD2. Germline trimming cut 10 bases from V and 6 bases from J; bases unmatched to any gene: 10. Germline V gives CDR1 SNHLY, CDR2 FYNNEI. The CDR3 has 13 residues. The CDR3 is CATGLGVGDTQYF. As DNA, the CDR3 is TGTGCCACTGGACTAGGGGTCGGGGATACGCAGTATTTT.